This is a list of T cell receptor beta chains from one sample in a study of T cells in Graves' hyperthyroidism and ophthalmopathy. TCRdb analysed the multiplex PCR reads with MiXCR anew, one entry per CDR3 protein. The sample yields about 360,000 distinct CDR3 sequences, around 14% seen once. The sequenced material came from blood. These receptor sequences come from a woman younger than 35 with Graves' hyperthyroidism. Each CDR3 is given with its conserved first and last residue. The order of the fields is D gene, clone size, V gene, J gene, CDR3 protein, CDR3 DNA. D genes are given only for firm matches. Size is omitted from some rows. Given values are once, few, many or a class for expanded clones.

D gene: TRBD1; clone size: many; V gene: TRBV29-1; J gene: TRBJ2-1; CDR3 protein: CSVGKTGKWQFF; CDR3 DNA: TGCAGCGTTGGGAAGACAGGGAAATGGCAGTTCTTC
D gene: NA; clone size: many; V gene: TRBV4-1; J gene: TRBJ1-4; CDR3 protein: CASSSDGGGDEKLFF; CDR3 DNA: TGCGCCAGCAGCTCGGACGGGGGCGGGGATGAAAAACTGTTTTTT
D gene: NA; clone size: few; V gene: TRBV12-3/TRBV12-4; J gene: TRBJ2-2; CDR3 protein: CASSFTRDYTGELFF; CDR3 DNA: TGTGCCAGCAGTTTCACCCGGGACTACACCGGGGAGCTGTTTTTT
D gene: NA; clone size: NA; V gene: TRBV5-5; J gene: TRBJ1-3; CDR3 protein: CASSLARTPLTVSGNTIYF; CDR3 DNA: TGTGCCAGCAGCCTTGCTAGGACTCCTTTGACAGTTTCTGGAAACACCATATATTTT
D gene: NA; clone size: few; V gene: TRBV30; J gene: TRBJ1-1; CDR3 protein: CAWRVKGGTEAFF; CDR3 DNA: TGTGCCTGGAGAGTGAAAGGGGGCACTGAAGCTTTCTTT
D gene: NA; clone size: few; V gene: TRBV9; J gene: TRBJ2-3; CDR3 protein: CASSVGGDTDTQYF; CDR3 DNA: TGTGCCAGCAGCGTAGGCGGGGACACAGATACGCAGTATTTT
D gene: NA; clone size: NA; V gene: TRBV28; J gene: TRBJ1-5; CDR3 protein: CASSETVYSNQPQHF; CDR3 DNA: TGTGCCAGCAGCGAAACAGTGTATAGCAATCAGCCCCAGCATTTT
D gene: NA; clone size: NA; V gene: TRBV5-1; J gene: TRBJ2-3; CDR3 protein: CASSPGGASTDTQYF; CDR3 DNA: TGCGCCAGCAGCCCCGGCGGGGCTAGCACAGATACGCAGTATTTT
D gene: NA; clone size: many; V gene: TRBV18; J gene: TRBJ1-1; CDR3 protein: CASSLRQRQTEAFF; CDR3 DNA: TGTGCCAGCTCACTCCGACAGCGTCAGACTGAAGCTTTCTTT
D gene: NA; clone size: many; V gene: TRBV3-1; J gene: TRBJ1-1; CDR3 protein: CASSQDTQAFF; CDR3 DNA: TGTGCCAGCAGCCAAGATACCCAAGCTTTCTTT
D gene: NA; clone size: few; V gene: TRBV29-1; J gene: TRBJ2-5; CDR3 protein: CSVEPRTQQGTQYF; CDR3 DNA: TGCAGCGTTGAACCCCGGACACAGCAAGGGACCCAGTACTTC
D gene: TRBD2; clone size: many; V gene: TRBV5-4; J gene: TRBJ2-3; CDR3 protein: CASSLAERGASEHTQYF; CDR3 DNA: TGTGCCAGCAGCTTGGCCGAGCGGGGGGCCTCCGAGCATACGCAGTATTTT
D gene: TRBD1; clone size: few; V gene: TRBV28; J gene: TRBJ1-2; CDR3 protein: CASSLHGTGVGYGYTF; CDR3 DNA: TGTGCCAGCAGTTTACATGGGACAGGGGTTGGCTATGGCTACACCTTC
D gene: NA; clone size: few; V gene: TRBV19; J gene: TRBJ2-5; CDR3 protein: CASTMGIRETQYF; CDR3 DNA: TGTGCCAGTACCATGGGCATACGGGAGACCCAGTACTTC
D gene: TRBD2; clone size: many; V gene: TRBV3-1; J gene: TRBJ2-5; CDR3 protein: CASSQGKIAGPQETQYF; CDR3 DNA: TGTGCCAGCAGCCAAGGGAAAATAGCGGGACCCCAAGAGACCCAGTACTTC
D gene: TRBD1; clone size: many; V gene: TRBV30; J gene: TRBJ1-2; CDR3 protein: CAWSRHRGGNYGYTF; CDR3 DNA: TGTGCCTGGAGTCGTCACAGGGGCGGGAACTATGGCTACACCTTC
D gene: TRBD2; clone size: few; V gene: TRBV11-2; J gene: TRBJ2-2; CDR3 protein: CASRVAGAGTGELFF; CDR3 DNA: TGTGCCAGCCGGGTGGCGGGAGCTGGGACCGGGGAGCTGTTTTTT